This T cell receptor beta chain came from a study of blood T cell repertoires in COVID-19. Across the whole study: Researchers got acute and convalescent COVID-19 samples from the United States, Italy and Spain. Sources were T cells, B-cell-depleted T cells, or PBMCs; the material itself was cDNA or gDNA.

A word on this clone: Germline is not matched at one junction end, which may reflect a read error.

This CDR3 is 16 amino acids long. In germline, CDR1 is LNHDA, CDR2 SQIVND (reference sequence). The authors' processing: Nucleated cell number was recorded as an estimate derived from reference gene primer amplification. Profiling relied on immunoSEQ multiplex PCR, and the TCRdb table lists in-frame clones only, not all of them. From that table come the V and J calls and clone size; the DNA was used to work out D and trimming. The sample has some 150,000 clones, 70% to 90% seen once. This clonotype originated in a man aged 55 to 69 with acute or convalescent COVID-19. The sample was peripheral blood. V gene TRBV19 combines with J gene TRBJ1-5, with 11 positions matching TRBD1. The CDR3 is CASSVLRTGGKQPQHF. In DNA, the CDR3 is TGTGCCAGTAGTGTTCTTAGGACAGGGGGCAAGCAGCCCCAGCATTTT. Variable domain in full (rest from reference TRBV19 and TRBJ1-5): DGGITQSPKYLFRKEGQNVTLSCEQNLNHDAMYWYRQDPGQGLRLIYYSQIVNDFQKGDIAEGYSVSREKKESFPLTVTSAQKNPTAFYLCASSVLRTGGKQPQHFGDGTRLSIL.